These 27 T cell receptor beta chains came from one sample sequenced in a study of spatial heterogeneity in lung cancer. Using its own MiXCR run on the 5' RACE reads, TCRdb lists one record per CDR3 protein. The table records some 22,000 distinct CDR3 sequences, roughly 4.5% of them present only once. Time point of the sample: sample taken at primary tumor resection. TCRs were sequenced from unsorted whole RNA of tumor, nontumor lung or PBMC. The sequences come from PBMCs, collected at surgery. The receptors shown here come from a male donor with early-stage non-small cell lung cancer.

This clonotype has a count of ten or more. J is TRBJ2-7 and V is TRBV21-1. TRBV21-1 is a pseudogene segment. The CDR3 spans 15 residues. The CDR3, as DNA: TGTGCCAGCAGCGCCCGAACTACAGAGAAGGGCGAGCAGTACTTC. Translating it yields CASSARTTEKGEQYF.

This clonotype was seen at least ten times. The junction and the germline gene differ at one end; a read error may be behind it. V and J are TRBV29-1 and TRBJ2-7; 10 bases match TRBD2. This CDR3 is built from 15 residues. Germline V gene lookup returns CDR1 SQVTM and CDR2 ANQGSEA. Here the CDR3 reads CSVKPGLAQSYGQYF. CDR3 bases: TGCAGCGTTAAACCGGGACTAGCGCAATCCTACGGGCAGTACTTC.

This clonotype was counted ten times or more. This chain links TRBV6-1 with TRBJ2-2; 9 bases agree with TRBD1. CDR1 is MNHNS and CDR2 is SASEGT in the germline V gene. The CDR3 extends over 15 amino acids. The junction had 9 bases not matched to a gene; V was cut back by 3 bases and J by 10 bases. The CDR3 nucleotides are TGTGCCAGCAGTGACCTGACAGGGGGTAGGGAGGAGCTGTTTTTT. Translating it yields CASSDLTGGREELFF.

In its sample, this clonotype was seen many times. V and J are TRBV7-3 and TRBJ2-3; 7 bases map to TRBD2. The CDR3 has 14 amino acids. The J segment lost 5 bases and the V segment lost 2 bases, leaving 4 bases of the junction unmatched. CDR1 is SGHTA and CDR2 is FQGTGA in the germline V gene. CDR3 DNA sequence: TGTGCCAGCAGCTTACAAGGACTAGTAGATACGCAGTATTTT. Translation: CASSLQGLVDTQYF.

This clonotype was observed at least ten times. The V and J genes are TRBV5-1 and TRBJ1-1; D possibly corresponds to TRBD1 (5 bases). From germline, CDR1 is SGHRS and CDR2 YFSETQ. This CDR3 spans 12 amino acids. V was clipped by 2 bases and J by 7 bases, with 9 bases between them. The chain's CDR3 is CASSFPTGEAFF. The CDR3 region has the DNA TGCGCCAGCAGCTTCCCAACAGGTGAAGCTTTCTTT.

To note about this clonotype: This may arise from a read error, as a much more abundant clone is one base away. This chain links TRBV19 with TRBJ2-5, with unresolved D. Trimming removed 3 bases at V and 1 base at J, with 9 bases between. Germline V gene sequence: CDR1 LNHDA, CDR2 SQIVND (reference sequence). The CDR3 loop spans 14 amino acids. The CDR3 region has the DNA TGTGCCAGTAGTATCATCAGGTTCCAAGAGACCCAGTACTTC. Amino acid sequence: CASSIIRFQETQYF.

This clonotype has a count of ten or more. The chain is built from TRBV4-1 and TRBJ1-6; D is unresolved. V was cut by 1 base and J by 3 bases, with 13 bases left in between. The CDR3 contains 17 residues. Germline V gene sequence: CDR1 MGHRA, CDR2 YSYEKL. CDR3 sequence: CASSQGPPRVYNSPLHF. CDR3 DNA sequence: TGCGCCAGCAGCCAAGGACCTCCAAGAGTCTATAATTCACCCCTCCACTTT.

This clonotype has a count of ten or more. The rearrangement uses TRBV20-1 and TRBJ1-5; 12 bases map to TRBD1. CDR1 DFQATT and CDR2 SNEGSKA come from the germline V gene (reference sequence). The ends lost 5 bases at V and 2 bases at J; junction bases unmatched: 10. The CDR3 is 17 amino acids. CDR3 coding DNA: TGCAGTGCTCATTTGGGACAGGGGGCCTTGGGCAATCAGCCCCAGCATTTT. Translation gives CSAHLGQGALGNQPQHF.

This clonotype was seen ten or more times. This chain uses TRBV12-3 or TRBV12-4 with TRBJ2-1; no clear D gene. The CDR3 loop spans 12 amino acids. Trimming cost V 6 bases and J 7 bases, with 10 bases left between them. CDR3 region: CASSYEVNEQFF. CDR3 DNA sequence: TGTGCCAGCAGCTATGAGGTGAATGAGCAGTTCTTC.

This clonotype occurred many times. The genes are TRBV5-4 and TRBJ2-7; D possibly corresponds to TRBD2 (6 bases). CDR3 length: 16 amino acids. Trimming took 0 bases from V and 0 from J, leaving 13 bases between them. The germline V gene encodes CDR1 SGHNT and CDR2 YYREEE (reference sequence). This CDR3 reads CASSLVFRGSSYEQYF. The CDR3 DNA is TGTGCCAGCAGCTTGGTATTTCGGGGGAGCTCCTACGAGCAGTACTTC. The complete variable domain, with remaining parts taken from reference TRBV5-4 and TRBJ2-7, reads ETGVTQSPTHLIKTRGQQVTLRCSSQSGHNTVSWYQQALGQGPQFIFQYYREEENGRGNFPPRFSGLQFPNYSSELNVNALELDDSALYLCASSLVFRGSSYEQYFGPGTRLTVT.

This clonotype was recorded at least ten times. The chain links TRBV6-2 or TRBV6-3 to TRBJ2-3; 10 positions agree with TRBD2. V trimming: 2 bases; J trimming: 4 bases; junction bases outside the gene matches: 6. The CDR3 totals 16 residues. Germline CDR1 and CDR2: MNHEY and SVGEGT. CDR3 sequence reads: CASSYGLAGAADTQYF. DNA of the CDR3: TGTGCCAGCAGTTACGGGCTAGCGGGGGCGGCAGATACGCAGTATTTT.

This clonotype occurred many times. V gene TRBV20-1 combines with J gene TRBJ2-1, with 13 bases aligning to TRBD2. This CDR3 is built from 15 residues. Trimming took 5 bases from V and 1 from J; bases not matched to a gene: 2. Germline-derived CDR1 and CDR2 are DFQATT and SNEGSKA (reference sequence). The CDR3 nucleotides are TGCAGTGCTCGGACTAGCGGGAGTTCCTACAATGAGCAGTTCTTC. This encodes CSARTSGSSYNEQFF.

This chain links TRBV7-8 with TRBJ1-2; possibly TRBD1 for D (5 bases). V lost 5 bases to trimming and J lost 2 bases, with 15 bases between them. Germline CDR1 SGHVS, CDR2 FQNEAQ. The CDR3 runs to 15 residues. The CDR3 DNA reads as TGTGCCAGCAGCGACCGTCGACAGAACAACTATGGCTACACCTTC. Amino acids: CASSDRRQNNYGYTF.

In this sample, this clonotype turned up many times. The rearrangement uses TRBV18 and TRBJ2-5; D remains unclear. The CDR3 runs 12 residues. V dropped 4 bases and J dropped 2 bases, with 5 bases sitting between them. The germline V gene has CDR1 KGHSH and CDR2 LQKENI. The CDR3 loop is CASSLNQETQYF. CDR3 nucleotides: TGTGCCAGCTCACTGAATCAAGAGACCCAGTACTTC.

This clonotype was observed many times. V usage is TRBV7-2 and J usage is TRBJ2-3; a weak D match, TRBD2 (5 bases). CDR1 is SGHTA and CDR2 is FQGNSA in the germline V gene. The CDR3 consists of 18 residues. V dropped 1 base and J dropped 0 bases, with 17 bases sitting between them. The CDR3 nucleotides read TGTGCCAGCAGCTTAGTCCGGCGGGCAGACTTCAGCACAGATACGCAGTATTTT. Its translation is CASSLVRRADFSTDTQYF.

This clonotype has just a few counts. This sequence joins TRBV13 and TRBJ2-1; TRBD2 matches at 10 bases. Germline lookup yields CDR1 PRHDT and CDR2 FYEKMQ (reference sequence). V dropped 1 base and J dropped 3; count of bases not matched to a gene: 3. The CDR3 has 16 residues. The CDR3 here is CASSLDPSGSYNEQFF. Here the CDR3 DNA reads TGTGCCAGCAGCTTAGATCCTAGCGGGAGCTACAATGAGCAGTTCTTC.

This clonotype appeared many times. This sequence joins TRBV12-3 or TRBV12-4 and TRBJ2-3; 7 bases fit TRBD1. The V segment lost 6 bases and the J segment 1 base; nucleotides outside the gene matches: 4. The CDR3 is 14 amino acids. The CDR3 loop is CASSGTERTDTQYF. The CDR3 coding sequence is TGTGCCAGCAGCGGGACAGAACGCACAGATACGCAGTATTTT.

In this sample, this clonotype turned up many times. The rearrangement joins TRBV3-1 to TRBJ2-7; TRBD2 matches 9 bases. This CDR3 region has 15 residues. Per the germline V gene, CDR1 is LGHDT and CDR2 is YNNKEL (reference sequence). Trimming took 2 bases from V and 6 from J; bases not matched to a gene: 8. The CDR3 sequence is CASSQRLAGLGEQYF. The CDR3, as DNA: TGTGCCAGCAGCCAAAGGCTAGCGGGATTAGGCGAGCAGTACTTC.

In this sample, this clonotype turned up many times. The V call is TRBV30, the J call TRBJ2-1, with a weak D call TRBD2 (5 bases). The CDR3 runs to 12 residues. V was trimmed by 2 bases and J by 9 bases, leaving 11 bases between them. Germline V CDR1 and CDR2: GTSNPN, SVGIG (reference sequence). CDR3 in amino acids: CAWSRDTGEQFF. In DNA, the CDR3 is TGTGCCTGGAGTCGGGATACCGGTGAGCAGTTCTTC.

This clonotype was recorded many times. The CDR3 bases are TGCTCCCTTAGGTTTGGGAAGGGGGGCACAGATACGCAGTATTTT. This sequence encodes CSLRFGKGGTDTQYF. The chain employs TRBV20-1 and TRBJ2-3, with D perhaps matching TRBD1 (6 bases). Germline V lookup: CDR1 DFQATT, CDR2 SNEGSKA (reference sequence). CDR3 length: 15 amino acids.

This clonotype is medium-sized. At one boundary the junction diverges from the germline segment, which might be a read error. The chain links TRBV14 to TRBJ1-3; the D gene is possibly TRBD1 (5 bases). The CDR3 extends over 14 amino acids. Germline V gene lookup returns CDR1 SGHDN and CDR2 FVKESK. In nucleotides, the CDR3 is TGTGCCAGCAGCCAAGATCTTTGGGACCCCACCTATGATTTT. Amino acid sequence: CASSQDLWDPTYDF.

This clonotype has ten or more counts. The CDR3 is CASSPRGRDLVSGYTF. In DNA form, the CDR3 reads TGTGCCAGCAGTCCCAGGGGACGGGACCTAGTAAGTGGCTACACCTTC. This chain uses TRBV6-1 with TRBJ1-2, with D possibly TRBD1 on 6 matching bases. The CDR3 is made up of 16 amino acids. V lost 5 bases and J lost 7, with 23 bases in between. Germline CDR1 MNHNS, CDR2 SASEGT.

This clonotype was picked up many times. This chain joins TRBV29-1 and TRBJ2-2, with 10 positions matching TRBD1. The CDR3 has 16 amino acids. Germline V gives CDR1 SQVTM, CDR2 ANQGSEA. V was clipped by 7 bases and J by 9 bases; unmatched bases: 17. The CDR3: CSATDRGGPASRELFF. Written as DNA, the CDR3 is TGCAGCGCGACGGACAGGGGGGGACCAGCCTCTCGGGAGCTGTTTTTT.

This clonotype was recorded many times. V gene TRBV5-1 combines with J gene TRBJ2-3, with 11 positions matching TRBD2. Germline values: CDR1 SGHRS, CDR2 YFSETQ. This CDR3 comprises 14 residues. V shed 7 bases and J 5 bases; nucleotides not matched to a gene: 6. CDR3 nucleotide sequence: TGCGCCAGCTCCGGGACTAGCGGAGGAGATACGCAGTATTTT. As protein: CASSGTSGGDTQYF.

This clonotype was seen at least ten times. This sequence joins TRBV6-1 and TRBJ1-2; D might be TRBD1 (6 bases). V gave up 1 base and J gave up 5 bases, with 11 bases separating them. CDR1 is MNHNS and CDR2 is SASEGT in the germline V gene. This CDR3 comprises 14 residues. This CDR3 is CASSEVGRGYGYTF. In nucleotides, the CDR3 is TGTGCCAGCAGTGAAGTGGGCAGGGGATATGGCTACACCTTC.

This clonotype was seen at least ten times. V and J are TRBV19 and TRBJ2-3, with 8 bases that match TRBD2. The CDR3 has 15 residues. The J segment lost 6 bases and the V segment lost 4 bases, leaving 9 bases of the junction unmatched. Looked up from germline, CDR1 is LNHDA and CDR2 is SQIVND (reference sequence). This CDR3 is CASSTGLASTDTQYF. In nucleotides, the CDR3 is TGTGCCAGTAGTACCGGACTAGCATCGACGGATACGCAGTATTTT.

This clonotype was counted many times. CDR3 sequence reads: CASRDTGDYTF. The CDR3 DNA follows: TGTGCCAGTAGGGACACAGGAGACTACACCTTC. The rearrangement joins TRBV19 to TRBJ1-2; D is possibly TRBD1 (5 bases). The CDR3 totals 11 residues. Trimming removed 6 bases at V and 10 bases at J, with 12 bases between. Germline V CDR1 and CDR2: LNHDA, SQIVND (reference sequence).